This TCR beta chain was profiled in a study of cytomegalovirus exposure and HLA in healthy donors. Study findings and constraints: TCR association rates varied by HLA locus in a later analysis, with DRB1 highest and HLA-C lowest.

Germline CDR1 and CDR2: MDHEN and SYDVKM. The CDR3 spans 16 residues. V was shortened by 1 base and J by 3 bases, with 15 bases between the two germline ends. This PCR relied on a set of 60 Vbeta primers and 13 Jbeta primers. Sequenced by immunoSEQ multiplex PCR; TCRdb stores in-frame clones only, minus some. The sample includes some 190,000 clones, approximately 78% of them seen just once. Details on this clone: Its specificity is unknown.

This chain connects TRBV28 to TRBJ1-1; TRBD1 is a possible D gene (6 bases). The source is a woman aged 25 to 39 in good health and CMV-seropositive. Sequencing used PBMCs. The CDR3, as DNA: TGTGCCAGCAGTTTATTCCCTATCAGGGGCGACACTGAAGCTTTCTTT. It encodes CASSLFPIRGDTEAFF.